In its sample, the clone carrying this T cell receptor beta chain was seen a few times. Its antigen is unknown. The sample comes from a study of identical twins. The CDR3 runs 17 residues. Trimming took 3 bases from V and 8 from J; bases not matched to a gene: 10. General study results and limits: Twin-shared out-of-frame alpha sequences were enriched for low generation probability. Excess sharing by twins proved weaker in beta out-of-frame sequences. A lower insertion count was a feature of abundant cord blood beta clonotypes, with no such feature in memory repertoires.

TCRdb processed the 5' RACE reads anew with MiXCR; each CDR3 protein has one entry. Of 1.5 million or so distinct CDR3 sequences in the sample, about 32% were seen once. This chain links TRBV12-3 or TRBV12-4 with TRBJ2-1, with 13 bases lining up with TRBD2. The specimen was cord blood. This clonotype was obtained from a newborn girl in good health. CDR3 DNA sequence: TGTGCCAGCAGTTTCCAGACTAGCGGGAGGAGGAAAGATGAGCAGTTCTTC. Its translation: CASSFQTSGRRKDEQFF.